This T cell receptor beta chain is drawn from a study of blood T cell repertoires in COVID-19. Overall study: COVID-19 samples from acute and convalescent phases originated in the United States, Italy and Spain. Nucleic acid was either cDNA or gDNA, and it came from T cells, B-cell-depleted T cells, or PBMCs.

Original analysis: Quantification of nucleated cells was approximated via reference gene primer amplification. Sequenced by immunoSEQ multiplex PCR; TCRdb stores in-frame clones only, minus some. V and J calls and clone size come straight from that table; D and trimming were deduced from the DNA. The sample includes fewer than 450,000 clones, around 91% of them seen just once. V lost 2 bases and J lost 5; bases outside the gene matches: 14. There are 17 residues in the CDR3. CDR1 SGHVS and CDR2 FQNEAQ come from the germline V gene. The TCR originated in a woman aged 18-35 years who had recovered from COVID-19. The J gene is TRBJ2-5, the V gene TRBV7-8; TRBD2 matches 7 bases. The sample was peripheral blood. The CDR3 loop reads CASSLPSGATLRETQYF. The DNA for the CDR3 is TGTGCCAGCAGCTTACCCAGCGGGGCAACCCTTCGGGAGACCCAGTACTTC.